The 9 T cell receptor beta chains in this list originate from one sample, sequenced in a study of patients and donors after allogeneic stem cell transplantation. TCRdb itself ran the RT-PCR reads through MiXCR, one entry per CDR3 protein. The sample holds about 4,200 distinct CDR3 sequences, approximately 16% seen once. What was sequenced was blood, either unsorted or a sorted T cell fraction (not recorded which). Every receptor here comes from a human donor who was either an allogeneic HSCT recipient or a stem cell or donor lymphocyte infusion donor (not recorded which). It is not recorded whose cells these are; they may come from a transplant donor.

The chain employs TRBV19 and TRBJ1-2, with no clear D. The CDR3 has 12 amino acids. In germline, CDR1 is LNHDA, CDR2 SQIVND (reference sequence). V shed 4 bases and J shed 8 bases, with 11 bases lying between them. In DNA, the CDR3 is TGTGCCAGTAGTAGTTGGACCTTAGGCTACACCTTC. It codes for CASSSWTLGYTF. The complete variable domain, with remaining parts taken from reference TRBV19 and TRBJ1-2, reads DGGITQSPKYLFRKEGQNVTLSCEQNLNHDAMYWYRQDPGQGLRLIYYSQIVNDFQKGDIAEGYSVSREKKESFPLTVTSAQKNPTAFYLCASSSWTLGYTFGSGTRLTVV.

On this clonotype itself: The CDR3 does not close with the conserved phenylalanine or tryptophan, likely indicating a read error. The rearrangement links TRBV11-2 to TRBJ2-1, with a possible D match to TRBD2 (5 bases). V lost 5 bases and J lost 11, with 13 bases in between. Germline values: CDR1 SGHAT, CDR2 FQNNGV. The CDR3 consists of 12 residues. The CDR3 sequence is CASSPDSLKQFL. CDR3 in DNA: TGTGCCAGCAGCCCGGACTCTCTAAAGCAGTTCCTC.

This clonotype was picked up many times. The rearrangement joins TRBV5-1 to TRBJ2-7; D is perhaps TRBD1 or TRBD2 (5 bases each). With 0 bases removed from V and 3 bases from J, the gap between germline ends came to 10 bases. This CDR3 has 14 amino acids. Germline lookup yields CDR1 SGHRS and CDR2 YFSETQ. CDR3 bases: TGCGCCAGCAGCTTGGAATGGGGGATCTACGAGCAGTACTTC. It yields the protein CASSLEWGIYEQYF.

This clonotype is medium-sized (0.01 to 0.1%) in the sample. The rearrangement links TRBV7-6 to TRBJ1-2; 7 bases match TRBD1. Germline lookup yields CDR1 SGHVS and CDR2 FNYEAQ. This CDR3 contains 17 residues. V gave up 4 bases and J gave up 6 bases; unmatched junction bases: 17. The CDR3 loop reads CASSCPDRAGRFNGYTF. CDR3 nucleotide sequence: TGTGCCAGCAGCTGCCCCGACAGGGCCGGGCGATTTAATGGCTACACCTTC. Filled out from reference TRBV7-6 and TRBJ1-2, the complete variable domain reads GAGVSQSPRYKVTKRGQDVALRCDPISGHVSLYWYRQALGQGPEFLTYFNYEAQQDKSGLPNDRFSAERPEGSISTLTIQRTEQRDSAMYRCASSCPDRAGRFNGYTFGSGTRLTVV.

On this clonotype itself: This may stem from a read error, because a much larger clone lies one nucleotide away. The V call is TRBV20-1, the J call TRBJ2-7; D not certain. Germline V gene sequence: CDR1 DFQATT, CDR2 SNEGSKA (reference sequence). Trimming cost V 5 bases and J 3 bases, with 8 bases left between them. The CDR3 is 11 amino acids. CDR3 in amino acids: CSAGRLYEQYF. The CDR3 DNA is TGCAGTGCTGGTAGGCTCTACGAGCAGTACTTC.

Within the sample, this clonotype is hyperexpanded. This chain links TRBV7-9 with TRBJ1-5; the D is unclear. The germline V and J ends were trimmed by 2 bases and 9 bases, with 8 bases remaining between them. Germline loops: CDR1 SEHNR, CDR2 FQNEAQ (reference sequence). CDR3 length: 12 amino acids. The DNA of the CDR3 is TGTGCCAGCAGCTTATTGGTCGGGCCCCAGCATTTT. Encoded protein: CASSLLVGPQHF.

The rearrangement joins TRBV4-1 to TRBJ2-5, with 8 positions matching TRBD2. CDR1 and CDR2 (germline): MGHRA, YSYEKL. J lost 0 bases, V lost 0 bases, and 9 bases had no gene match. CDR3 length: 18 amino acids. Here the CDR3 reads CASSQEAFAGGHQETQYF. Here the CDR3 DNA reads TGCGCCAGCAGCCAAGAAGCTTTTGCGGGGGGCCACCAAGAGACCCAGTACTTC.

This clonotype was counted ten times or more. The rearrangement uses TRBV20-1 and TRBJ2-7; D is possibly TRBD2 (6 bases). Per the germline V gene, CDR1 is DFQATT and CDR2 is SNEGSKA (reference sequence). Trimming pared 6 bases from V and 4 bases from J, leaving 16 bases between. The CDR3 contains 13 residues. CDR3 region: CSAPGSGVYEQYF. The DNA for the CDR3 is TGCAGTGCCCCTGGGTCGGGAGTTTACGAGCAGTACTTC.

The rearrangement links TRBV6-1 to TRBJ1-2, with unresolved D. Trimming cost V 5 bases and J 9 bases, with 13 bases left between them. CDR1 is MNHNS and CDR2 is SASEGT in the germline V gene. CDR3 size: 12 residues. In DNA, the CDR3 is TGTGCCAGCAGTCCCGGTGGAAACAGCTACACCTTC. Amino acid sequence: CASSPGGNSYTF.